This TCR beta chain was profiled in a study of Graves' ophthalmopathy and Graves' hyperthyroidism. Overall study findings and caveats: The majority of expanded thyroid clonotypes above 0.001 frequency also occurred in blood. A classifier, a 13-signature model, separated ophthalmopathy from stable hyperthyroidism with roughly 90% sensitivity and about 81% specificity.

Points on this clonotype: Its matching antigen is unknown.

CDR3 length: 15 amino acids. Germline V gives CDR1 SNHLY, CDR2 FYNNEI. With 7 bases removed from V and 2 bases from J, the gap between germline ends came to 18 bases. RNA transcripts were the source from which TCR beta CDR3 regions were amplified. After a first-round RT-PCR with HTBI primers, a second-round multiplex PCR was run. TCRdb processed the multiplex PCR reads anew with MiXCR; each CDR3 protein has one entry. Here the sample spans 740,000 or so distinct CDR3 sequences, around 40% being singletons. The specimen was peripheral blood. The V gene is TRBV2, the J gene TRBJ2-7; D ambiguous. The sequence came from an adult man with Graves' ophthalmopathy. Written as DNA, the CDR3 is TGTGCCAGCACGTATCCCTATACAGCTACCTACGAGCAGTACTTC. Its protein is CASTYPYTATYEQYF.